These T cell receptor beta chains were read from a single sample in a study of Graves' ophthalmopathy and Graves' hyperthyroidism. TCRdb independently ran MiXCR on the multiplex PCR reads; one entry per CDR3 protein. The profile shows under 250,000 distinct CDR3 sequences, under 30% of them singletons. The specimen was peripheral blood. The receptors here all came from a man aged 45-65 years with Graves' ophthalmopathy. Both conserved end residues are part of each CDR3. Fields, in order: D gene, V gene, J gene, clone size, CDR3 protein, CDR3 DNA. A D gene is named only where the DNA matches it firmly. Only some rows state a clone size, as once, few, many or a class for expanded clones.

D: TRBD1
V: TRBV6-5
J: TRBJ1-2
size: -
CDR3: CASSYSTGNGYTF
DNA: TGTGCCAGCAGTTACTCGACAGGGAATGGCTACACCTTC

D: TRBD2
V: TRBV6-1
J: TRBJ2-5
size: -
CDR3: CASTRTSGYSRETQYF
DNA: TGTGCCAGCACCCGGACTAGCGGTTACTCGCGAGAGACCCAGTACTTC

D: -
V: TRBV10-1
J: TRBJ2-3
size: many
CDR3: CASSVTSNTQYF
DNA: TGCGCCAGCAGTGTGACTTCCAATACGCAGTATTTT

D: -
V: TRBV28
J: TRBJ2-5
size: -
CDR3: CASSPSVETQYF
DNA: TGTGCCAGCAGCCCCTCGGTCGAGACCCAGTACTTC

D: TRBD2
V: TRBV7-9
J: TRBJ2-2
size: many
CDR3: CASSSSGLALTGELFF
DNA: TGTGCCAGCAGCTCCTCCGGACTAGCGTTGACCGGGGAGCTGTTTTTT

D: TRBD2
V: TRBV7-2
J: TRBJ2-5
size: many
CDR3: CASSLMASGETQYF
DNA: TGTGCCAGCAGCTTAATGGCTAGCGGGGAGACCCAGTACTTC

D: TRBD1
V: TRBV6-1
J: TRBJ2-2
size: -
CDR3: CASSVEWTGRTGELFF
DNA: TGTGCCAGCAGTGTTGAGTGGACAGGGCGGACCGGGGAGCTGTTTTTT

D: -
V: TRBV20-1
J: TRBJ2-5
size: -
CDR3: CSAKPVEVRKTQYF
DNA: TGCAGTGCTAAGCCCGTCGAGGTTCGAAAGACCCAGTACTTC

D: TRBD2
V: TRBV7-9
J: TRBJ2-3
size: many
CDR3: CASSLVSGTSGRTHTDTQYF
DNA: TGTGCCAGCAGCTTAGTGTCCGGGACTAGCGGGAGGACCCACACAGATACGCAGTATTTT

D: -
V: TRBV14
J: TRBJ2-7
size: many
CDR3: CASNPHPGPSYEQYF
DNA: TGTGCCAGCAACCCTCATCCAGGGCCGAGCTACGAGCAGTACTTC

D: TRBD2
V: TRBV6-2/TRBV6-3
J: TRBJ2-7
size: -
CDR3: CASRLGLASDEQYF
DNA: TGTGCCAGCAGATTGGGACTAGCGAGTGACGAGCAGTACTTC

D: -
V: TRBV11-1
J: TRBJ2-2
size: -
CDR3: CASSLRPTGSGGELFF
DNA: TGTGCCAGCAGCTTAAGGCCAACAGGGTCAGGCGGGGAGCTGTTTTTT

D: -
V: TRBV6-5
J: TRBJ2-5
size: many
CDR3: CASSYSLSDTEETQYF
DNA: TGTGCCAGCAGTTACTCGTTGTCAGACACCGAAGAGACCCAGTACTTC

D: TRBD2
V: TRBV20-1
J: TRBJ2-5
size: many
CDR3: CSARDGGLAEETQYF
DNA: TGCAGTGCTAGAGATGGAGGACTAGCGGAAGAGACCCAGTACTTC

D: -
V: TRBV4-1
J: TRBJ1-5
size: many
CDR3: CASSQAGLAGNQPQHF
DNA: TGCGCCAGCAGCCAAGCTGGTCTGGCCGGCAATCAGCCCCAGCATTTT

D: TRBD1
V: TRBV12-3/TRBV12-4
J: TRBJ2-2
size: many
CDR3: CASTTGTGRTGELFF
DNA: TGTGCCAGCACCACCGGGACAGGGCGCACCGGGGAGCTGTTTTTT

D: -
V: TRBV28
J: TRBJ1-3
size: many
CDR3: CASSYPGVGNTIYF
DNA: TGTGCCAGCAGTTATCCCGGAGTAGGAAACACCATATATTTT

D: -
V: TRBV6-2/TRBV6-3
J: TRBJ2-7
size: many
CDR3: CASSYDAGDGYEQYF
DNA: TGTGCCAGCAGTTACGATGCAGGGGACGGCTACGAGCAGTACTTC

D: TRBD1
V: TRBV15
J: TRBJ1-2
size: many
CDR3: CATSRDRTGVGGYTF
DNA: TGTGCCACCAGCAGAGATCGCACAGGGGTCGGTGGCTACACCTTC

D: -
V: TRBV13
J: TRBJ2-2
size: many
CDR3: CASSPYRDTGELFF
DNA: TGTGCCAGCAGCCCTTACAGAGACACCGGGGAGCTGTTTTTT

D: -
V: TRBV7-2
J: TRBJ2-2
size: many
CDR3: CASSSERGLRAGELFF
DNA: TGTGCCAGCAGCTCGGAACGGGGACTCCGCGCCGGGGAGCTGTTTTTT

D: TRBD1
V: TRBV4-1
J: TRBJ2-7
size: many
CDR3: CASSQGPQGSHEQYF
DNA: TGCGCCAGCAGCCAAGGGCCACAGGGGAGCCACGAGCAGTACTTC

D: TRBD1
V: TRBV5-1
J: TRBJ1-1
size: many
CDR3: CASSLTTGGEFEAFF
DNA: TGCGCCAGCAGCTTGACGACAGGGGGCGAATTTGAAGCTTTCTTT

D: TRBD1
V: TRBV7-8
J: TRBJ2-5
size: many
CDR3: CASSLGSGTEGETQYF
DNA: TGTGCCAGCAGCTTAGGGTCCGGGACAGAGGGAGAGACCCAGTACTTC

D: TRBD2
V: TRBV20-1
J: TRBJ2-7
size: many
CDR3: CSARTGTSGMGEQYF
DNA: TGCAGTGCAAGAACCGGGACTAGCGGGATGGGCGAGCAGTACTTC

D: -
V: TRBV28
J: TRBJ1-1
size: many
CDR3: CASSPLLATEAFF
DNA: TGTGCCAGCAGCCCACTTCTTGCGACTGAAGCTTTCTTT

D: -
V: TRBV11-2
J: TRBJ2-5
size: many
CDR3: CASSLAGSQTQYF
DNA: TGTGCCAGCAGCTTAGCAGGGTCACAGACCCAGTACTTC

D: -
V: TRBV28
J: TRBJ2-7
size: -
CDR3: CASSYGHAYEQYF
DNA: TGTGCCAGCAGTTACGGGCACGCCTACGAGCAGTACTTC

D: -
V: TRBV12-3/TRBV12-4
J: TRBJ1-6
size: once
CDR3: CASSSGSFGVYSPLHF
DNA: TGTGCCAGCAGCTCAGGGAGTTTCGGCGTTTATTCACCCCTCCACTTT

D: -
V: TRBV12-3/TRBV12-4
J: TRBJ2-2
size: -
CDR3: CASSFIFEEVLFF
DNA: TGTGCCAGCAGTTTTATCTTTGAAGAGGTGCTGTTTTTT

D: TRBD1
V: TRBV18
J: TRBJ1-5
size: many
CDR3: CASSPRDRSPDSNQPQHF
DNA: TGTGCCAGCTCACCACGGGACAGGAGCCCTGATAGCAATCAGCCCCAGCATTTT

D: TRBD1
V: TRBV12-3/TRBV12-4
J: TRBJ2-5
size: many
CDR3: CASSPQGDVETQYF
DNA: TGTGCCAGCAGTCCACAGGGGGACGTAGAGACCCAGTACTTC

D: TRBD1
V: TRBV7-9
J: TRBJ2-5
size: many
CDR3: CASSLRTGAKETQYF
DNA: TGTGCCAGCAGCCTCAGGACAGGAGCAAAAGAGACCCAGTACTTC

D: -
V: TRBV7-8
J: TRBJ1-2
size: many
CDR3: CASSLAGYYGYTF
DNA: TGTGCCAGCAGCTTAGCCGGCTACTATGGCTACACCTTC

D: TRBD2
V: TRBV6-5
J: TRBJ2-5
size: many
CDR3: CASSYVREGPGTQYF
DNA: TGTGCCAGCAGTTACGTGCGGGAGGGCCCGGGGACCCAGTACTTC

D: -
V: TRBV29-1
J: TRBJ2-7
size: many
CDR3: CSVGLGTDYEQYF
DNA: TGCAGCGTTGGTCTGGGGACCGACTACGAGCAGTACTTC

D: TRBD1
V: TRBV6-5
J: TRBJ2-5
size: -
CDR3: CASSYSHPGQGVETQYF
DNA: TGTGCCAGCAGTTACTCGCATCCGGGACAGGGGGTAGAGACCCAGTACTTC